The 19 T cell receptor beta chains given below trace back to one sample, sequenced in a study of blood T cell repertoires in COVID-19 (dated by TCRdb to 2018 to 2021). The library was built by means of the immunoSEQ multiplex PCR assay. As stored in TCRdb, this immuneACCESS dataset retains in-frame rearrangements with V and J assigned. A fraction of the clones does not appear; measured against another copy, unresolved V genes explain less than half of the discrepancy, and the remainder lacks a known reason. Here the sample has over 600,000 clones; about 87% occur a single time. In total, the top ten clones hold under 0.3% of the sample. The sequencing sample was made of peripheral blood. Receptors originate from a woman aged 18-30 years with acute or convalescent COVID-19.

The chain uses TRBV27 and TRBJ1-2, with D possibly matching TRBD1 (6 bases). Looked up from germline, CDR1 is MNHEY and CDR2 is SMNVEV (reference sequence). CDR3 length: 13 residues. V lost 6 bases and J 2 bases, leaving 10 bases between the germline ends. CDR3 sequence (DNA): TGTGCCAGCAGATTGACAGGAAACTATGGCTACACCTTC. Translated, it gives CASRLTGNYGYTF.

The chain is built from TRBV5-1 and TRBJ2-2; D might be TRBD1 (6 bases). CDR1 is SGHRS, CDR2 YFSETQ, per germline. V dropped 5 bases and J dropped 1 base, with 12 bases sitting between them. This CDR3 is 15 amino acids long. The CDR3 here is CASRTGTLNTGELFF. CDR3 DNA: TGCGCCAGCAGAACCGGGACACTGAACACCGGGGAGCTGTTTTTT.

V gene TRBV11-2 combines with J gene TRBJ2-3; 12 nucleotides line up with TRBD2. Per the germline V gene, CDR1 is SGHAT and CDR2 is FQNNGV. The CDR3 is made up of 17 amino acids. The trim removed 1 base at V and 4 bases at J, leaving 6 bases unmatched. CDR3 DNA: TGTGCCAGCAGCTTAGCCCAACTAGCGGGGGGCCCAGATACGCAGTATTTT. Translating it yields CASSLAQLAGGPDTQYF.

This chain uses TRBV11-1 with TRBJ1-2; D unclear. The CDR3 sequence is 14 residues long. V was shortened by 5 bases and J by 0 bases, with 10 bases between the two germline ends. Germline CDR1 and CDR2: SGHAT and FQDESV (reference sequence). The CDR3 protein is CASSPYLTNYGYTF. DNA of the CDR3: TGTGCCAGCAGCCCCTACCTCACTAACTATGGCTACACCTTC.

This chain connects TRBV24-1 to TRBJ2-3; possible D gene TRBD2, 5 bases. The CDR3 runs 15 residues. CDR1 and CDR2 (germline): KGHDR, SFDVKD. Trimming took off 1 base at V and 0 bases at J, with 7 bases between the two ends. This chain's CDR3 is CATSDFAGSTDTQYF. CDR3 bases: TGTGCCACCAGTGATTTTGCGGGCAGCACAGATACGCAGTATTTT.

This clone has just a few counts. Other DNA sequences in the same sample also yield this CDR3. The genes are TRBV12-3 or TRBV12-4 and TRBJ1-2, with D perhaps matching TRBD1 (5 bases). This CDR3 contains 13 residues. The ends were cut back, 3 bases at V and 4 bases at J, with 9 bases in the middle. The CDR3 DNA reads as TGTGCCAGCAGTTTGGGGCGGAGCTATGGCTACACCTTC. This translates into CASSLGRSYGYTF.

CDR3 sequence: CASTTGYNSPLHF. CDR3 coding DNA: TGTGCCAGTACGACGGGATATAATTCACCCCTCCACTTT. The chain couples TRBV19 to TRBJ1-6; D ambiguous. This CDR3 region has 13 residues. Trimming removed 7 bases from V and 4 bases from J, with 8 bases in between. Germline CDR1 LNHDA, CDR2 SQIVND (reference sequence).

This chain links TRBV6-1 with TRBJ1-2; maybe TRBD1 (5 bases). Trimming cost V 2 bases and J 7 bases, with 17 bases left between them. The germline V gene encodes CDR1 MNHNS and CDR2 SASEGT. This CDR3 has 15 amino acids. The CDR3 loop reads CASSELGRRGLGYTF. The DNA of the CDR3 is TGTGCCAGCAGTGAACTAGGCAGGAGGGGACTTGGCTACACCTTC.

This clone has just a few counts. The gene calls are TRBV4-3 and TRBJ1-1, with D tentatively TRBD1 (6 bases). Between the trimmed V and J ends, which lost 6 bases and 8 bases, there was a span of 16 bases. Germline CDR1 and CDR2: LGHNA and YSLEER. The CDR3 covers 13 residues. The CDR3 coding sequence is TGCGCCAGCAGTCCGACAGGTTTTCCAGAAGCTTTCTTT. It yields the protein CASSPTGFPEAFF.

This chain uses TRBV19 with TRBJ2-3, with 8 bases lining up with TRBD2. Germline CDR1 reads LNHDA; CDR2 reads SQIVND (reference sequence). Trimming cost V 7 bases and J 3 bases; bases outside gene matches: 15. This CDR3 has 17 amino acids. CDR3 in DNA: TGTGCCAGTACCGTTACGGGGGGGCCTTTGCTGACAGATACGCAGTATTTT. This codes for CASTVTGGPLLTDTQYF.

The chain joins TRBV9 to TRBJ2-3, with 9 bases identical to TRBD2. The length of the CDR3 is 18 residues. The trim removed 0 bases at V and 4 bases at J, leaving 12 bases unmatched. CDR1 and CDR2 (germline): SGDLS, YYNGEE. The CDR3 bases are TGTGCCAGCAGCGTAGCTAGGGCCGAGCGGGGGGAGCCAGATACGCAGTATTTT. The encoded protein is CASSVARAERGEPDTQYF.

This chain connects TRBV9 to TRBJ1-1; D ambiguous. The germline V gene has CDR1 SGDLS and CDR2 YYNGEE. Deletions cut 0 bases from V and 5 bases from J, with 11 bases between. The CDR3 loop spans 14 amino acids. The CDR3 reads CASSVDPRKTEAFF. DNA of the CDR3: TGTGCCAGCAGCGTAGATCCGAGGAAGACTGAAGCTTTCTTT.

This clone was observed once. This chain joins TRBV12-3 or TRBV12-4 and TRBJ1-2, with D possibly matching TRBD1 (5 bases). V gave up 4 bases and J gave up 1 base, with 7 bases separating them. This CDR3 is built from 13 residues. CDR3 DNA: TGTGCCAGCAGTTCCAGGGTTAACTATGGCTACACCTTC. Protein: CASSSRVNYGYTF.

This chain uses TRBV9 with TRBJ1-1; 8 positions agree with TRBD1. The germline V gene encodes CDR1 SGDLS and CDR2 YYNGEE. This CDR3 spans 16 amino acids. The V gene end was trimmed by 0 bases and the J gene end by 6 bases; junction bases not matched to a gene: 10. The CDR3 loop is CASSVAPGGSASEAFF. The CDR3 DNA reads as TGTGCCAGCAGCGTAGCGCCAGGGGGCTCTGCCTCTGAAGCTTTCTTT.

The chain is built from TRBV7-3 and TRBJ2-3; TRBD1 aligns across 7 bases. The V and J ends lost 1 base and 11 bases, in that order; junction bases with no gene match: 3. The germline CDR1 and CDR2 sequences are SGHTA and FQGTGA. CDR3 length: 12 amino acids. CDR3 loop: CASSLRDSKQYF. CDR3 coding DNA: TGTGCCAGCAGCTTAAGGGACAGCAAGCAGTATTTT.

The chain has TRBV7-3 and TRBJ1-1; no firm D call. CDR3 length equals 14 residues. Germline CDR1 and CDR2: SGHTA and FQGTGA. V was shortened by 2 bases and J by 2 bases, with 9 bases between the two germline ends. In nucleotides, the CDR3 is TGTGCCAGCAGCTTATCCGGGGATAACACTGAAGCTTTCTTT. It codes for CASSLSGDNTEAFF.

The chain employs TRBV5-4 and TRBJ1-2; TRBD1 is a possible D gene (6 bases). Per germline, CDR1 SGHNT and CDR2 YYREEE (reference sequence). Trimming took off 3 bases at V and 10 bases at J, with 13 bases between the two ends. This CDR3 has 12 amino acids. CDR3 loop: CASSSGTIFYTF. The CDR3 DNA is TGTGCCAGCAGCTCCGGGACAATTTTCTACACCTTC. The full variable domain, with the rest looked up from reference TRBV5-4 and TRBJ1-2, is ETGVTQSPTHLIKTRGQQVTLRCSSQSGHNTVSWYQQALGQGPQFIFQYYREEENGRGNFPPRFSGLQFPNYSSELNVNALELDDSALYLCASSSGTIFYTFGSGTRLTVV.

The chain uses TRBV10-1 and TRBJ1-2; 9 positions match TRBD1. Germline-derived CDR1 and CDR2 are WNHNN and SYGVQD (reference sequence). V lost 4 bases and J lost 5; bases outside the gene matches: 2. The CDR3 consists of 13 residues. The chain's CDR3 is CASSGDREYGYTF. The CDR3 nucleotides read TGCGCCAGCAGTGGGGACAGGGAGTATGGCTACACCTTC.

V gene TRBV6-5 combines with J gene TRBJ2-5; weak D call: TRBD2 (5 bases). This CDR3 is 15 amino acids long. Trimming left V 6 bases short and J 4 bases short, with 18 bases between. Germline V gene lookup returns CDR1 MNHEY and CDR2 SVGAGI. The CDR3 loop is CASRIGDAWGETQYF. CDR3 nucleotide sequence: TGTGCCAGCAGGATCGGGGATGCGTGGGGAGAGACCCAGTACTTC.